Below, 17 T cell receptor beta chains from the same sample are listed, as sequenced in a study of response to subunit inactivated influenza vaccine. One entry per CDR3 protein results from TCRdb running MiXCR on the RT-PCR reads. This repertoire shows about 650,000 distinct CDR3 sequences, 15% to 19% found once; its top ten account for around a tenth. Sequencing used PBMCs from blood, obtained approximately 13 days after vaccination. These receptors originate from a man aged 45-65 years who received an inactivated influenza vaccine.

V and J are TRBV4-2 and TRBJ2-5; the D call may be TRBD1 or TRBD2 (5 bases each). The CDR3 length is 15 residues. Trimming took off 4 bases at V and 4 bases at J, with 16 bases between the two ends. CDR1 LGHNA and CDR2 YNFKEQ come from the germline V gene. The DNA of the CDR3 is TGTGCCAGCAGCCTCGAATTTGTGAGGGGAGAGACCCAGTACTTC. Translated: CASSLEFVRGETQYF.

The sample holds a few counts of this clonotype. J is TRBJ2-5 and V is TRBV6-5; D is unclear. The V end lost 6 bases, the J end lost 4 bases, and 6 bases lay between the germline ends. CDR1 is MNHEY and CDR2 is SVGAGI in the germline V gene. The CDR3 runs 11 residues. The CDR3 nucleotides read TGTGCCAGCAGGAACAGAGAGACCCAGTACTTC. Translated, it gives CASRNRETQYF.

This CDR3 is CASSLAPIWTNTGELFF. The CDR3, as DNA: TGTGCCAGCAGCTTAGCCCCCATCTGGACGAACACCGGGGAGCTGTTTTTT. The chain couples TRBV7-9 to TRBJ2-2; D gene ambiguous. This CDR3 has 17 residues. Trimming left V 0 bases short and J 0 bases short, with 11 bases between. Germline CDR1 reads SEHNR; CDR2 reads FQNEAQ (reference sequence).

V gene TRBV9 combines with J gene TRBJ2-1, with TRBD1 as a possible D gene (6 bases). The CDR3 consists of 14 residues. V lost 4 bases, J lost 10 bases, and 18 bases lay in between. CDR1 and CDR2 from the germline V gene are SGDLS and YYNGEE. The CDR3 DNA sequence: TGTGCCAGCAGCTTGGCGCAGGGGACGTGGGAGCAGTTCTTC. Amino acids: CASSLAQGTWEQFF. The full variable domain, in which reference TRBV9 and TRBJ2-1 provide the parts outside the CDR3, is DSGVTQTPKHLITATGQRVTLRCSPRSGDLSVYWYQQSLDQGLQFLIQYYNGEERAKGNILERFSAQQFPDLHSELNLSSLELGDSALYFCASSLAQGTWEQFFGPGTRLTVL.

The rearrangement joins TRBV6-5 to TRBJ2-1, with unresolved D. The CDR3 has 11 residues. V shed 4 bases and J shed 9 bases, with 7 bases lying between them. Germline lookup yields CDR1 MNHEY and CDR2 SVGAGI. The CDR3 protein is CASSSLSEQFF. CDR3 coding DNA: TGTGCCAGCAGTTCTCTAAGTGAGCAGTTCTTC.

A few counts support this clonotype. The V and J genes are TRBV20-1 and TRBJ1-1; 7 nucleotides match TRBD1. CDR1 is DFQATT, CDR2 SNEGSKA, per germline (reference sequence). This CDR3 comprises 18 residues. Trimming removed 3 bases from V and 1 base from J; junction bases left unmatched: 17. The CDR3 spells CSARDTLRGRLENTEAFF. The CDR3, as DNA: TGCAGTGCTAGGGATACCTTAAGGGGGCGTCTGGAGAACACTGAAGCTTTCTTT.

This clonotype was seen at least ten times. J is TRBJ1-5 and V is TRBV6-2 or TRBV6-3, with D unresolved. CDR3 size: 15 residues. Deletions cut 6 bases from V and 0 bases from J, with 12 bases between. Per the germline V gene, CDR1 is MNHEY and CDR2 is SVGEGT. The CDR3 region has the DNA TGTGCCAGCAGCCAACTCGATTATAGCAATCAGCCCCAGCATTTT. Amino acid sequence: CASSQLDYSNQPQHF.

This chain connects TRBV4-2 to TRBJ2-3; D gene uncertain. The germline V gene has CDR1 LGHNA and CDR2 YNFKEQ. V was shortened by 0 bases and J by 0 bases, with 16 bases between the two germline ends. The length of the CDR3 is 18 residues. The chain's CDR3 is CASSQDLTRAQSTDTQYF. The CDR3 coding sequence is TGTGCCAGCAGCCAAGATCTCACACGGGCCCAAAGCACAGATACGCAGTATTTT.

This clonotype has ten or more counts. The chain employs TRBV2 and TRBJ1-2; D not certain. V lost 6 bases, J lost 4 bases, and 15 bases lay in between. Germline assignment: CDR1 SNHLY and CDR2 FYNNEI. This CDR3 is 14 amino acids long. The CDR3 protein is CASRVLTPGYGYTF. The CDR3 DNA sequence: TGTGCCAGCAGAGTACTGACGCCGGGCTATGGCTACACCTTC.

The J gene is TRBJ2-7, the V gene TRBV6-1; the D gene is possibly TRBD2 (5 bases). The CDR3 runs 14 residues. Germline CDR1 is MNHNS and CDR2 is SASEGT. The V and J ends lost 5 bases and 5 bases respectively, with 16 bases between them. CDR3 sequence: CASSPREGGNEQYF. The DNA of the CDR3 is TGTGCCAGCAGTCCCCGGGAAGGTGGCAACGAGCAGTACTTC.

This clonotype was observed a few times. This chain uses TRBV11-2 with TRBJ2-2, with D perhaps TRBD2 (6 bases). This CDR3 is 15 amino acids long. V was pared by 5 bases and J by 0 bases, with 10 bases between. Looked up from germline, CDR1 is SGHAT and CDR2 is FQNNGV. In DNA form, the CDR3 reads TGTGCCAGCAGCACCGGAGGGCCGAACACCGGGGAGCTGTTTTTT. Translated: CASSTGGPNTGELFF.

This chain connects TRBV12-3 or TRBV12-4 to TRBJ2-3, with D uncertain. V was shortened by 6 bases and J by 2 bases, with 18 bases between the two germline ends. This CDR3 contains 16 residues. Here the CDR3 reads CASSPRRSRVTDTQYF. DNA of the CDR3: TGTGCCAGCAGCCCCCGCCGGAGCCGGGTCACAGATACGCAGTATTTT.

In its sample, this clonotype was seen many times. V and J are TRBV6-1 and TRBJ1-6; D uncertain. Germline CDR1 reads MNHNS; CDR2 reads SASEGT. Deletions cut 6 bases from V and 7 bases from J, with 16 bases between. The CDR3 loop spans 15 amino acids. The CDR3 region has the DNA TGTGCCAGCAGCTCTGGATCAGTGGGGAATTCACCCCTCCACTTT. Translation: CASSSGSVGNSPLHF.

The V and J genes are TRBV20-1 and TRBJ2-7; 12 bases match TRBD2. The CDR3 runs to 14 residues. Germline values: CDR1 DFQATT, CDR2 SNEGSKA (reference sequence). After removal of 2 bases from V and 6 bases from J, the junction contained 5 bases not matched to a gene. The CDR3 protein is CSARKTSGRGEQYF. The CDR3 DNA is TGCAGTGCTAGAAAGACTAGCGGGAGAGGCGAGCAGTACTTC.

This clonotype came up many times. This chain links TRBV12-3 or TRBV12-4 with TRBJ2-7; 8 positions match TRBD1. Losses at the gene ends were 6 bases for V and 0 bases for J; bases not matched to a gene: 10. CDR3 length equals 16 residues. CDR3 bases: TGTGCCAGCAGCCCCCGACAGGGGTTAAGCTCCTACGAGCAGTACTTC. Protein sequence: CASSPRQGLSSYEQYF.

This clonotype was found many times. V gene TRBV4-3 combines with J gene TRBJ2-1; D is unclear. V lost 5 bases and J lost 9, with 17 bases in between. The CDR3 has 14 amino acids. CDR1 LGHNA and CDR2 YSLEER come from the germline V gene. The CDR3: CASSKGVGAAEQFF. Here the CDR3 DNA reads TGCGCCAGCAGCAAAGGAGTTGGTGCCGCTGAGCAGTTCTTC.

The chain uses TRBV5-5 and TRBJ2-1; 7 positions agree with TRBD2. Per the germline V gene, CDR1 is SGHKS and CDR2 is YYEKEE (reference sequence). The CDR3 is made up of 14 amino acids. Trimming at V came to 3 bases and at J to 4 bases, leaving 4 bases not matched to a gene. Here the CDR3 DNA reads TGTGCCAGCAGCTCTGCAGCGGGATACAATGAGCAGTTCTTC. It is translated as CASSSAAGYNEQFF.